This paragraph covers one T cell receptor (beta chain) sequence. TCRdb's table, derived via immunoSEQ multiplex PCR, lists solely in-frame clones and lacks some. The table has 150,000 to 200,000 clones, about 90% seen once. The sample comes from a study of T cell responses to AZD1222 COVID-19 vaccine. The CDR3 length is 15 residues. V was trimmed by 4 bases and J by 3 bases, leaving 16 bases between them. Germline assignment: CDR1 LGHDT and CDR2 YNNKEL (reference sequence). Specimen: peripheral blood, collected on day 0 of AZD1222 vaccination. V is TRBV3-1 (or the pseudogene TRBV3-2) and J is TRBJ2-7; D is perhaps TRBD2 (7 bases). The source of this sequence is an adult in good health. The CDR3 DNA reads as TGTGCCAGCAGCCTCAGGGGAGGGGAGGGCTACGAGCAGTACTTC. Translating gives CASSLRGGEGYEQYF.